This is a list of T cell receptor beta chains from one sample in a study of untreated major depressive disorder. Using immunoSEQ multiplex PCR, the repertoire was profiled, and TCRdb retains in-frame clones only, with some absent. The table shows fewer than 30,000 clones, with about 89% occurring only once. The sample was CD4+ T cells from PBMCs. The receptors were gathered from a woman in her 30s with major depressive disorder. Both conserved end residues are part of each CDR3. The D gene is left open where the match is weak. Clone size is not always given. Where it is, it says once, few, many or a class for expanded clones.

v_call: TRBV11-3
j_call: TRBJ1-1
clone_size: .
d_call: .
cdr3_length: 13
cdr3_nt: TGTGCCAGCAGCCGAACGATGAACACTGAAGCTTTCTTT
cdr3_aa: CASSRTMNTEAFF

v_call: TRBV7-9
j_call: TRBJ2-5
clone_size: .
d_call: .
cdr3_length: 12
cdr3_nt: TGTGCCAGCAGCTTAAATGGGGAGACCCAGTACTTC
cdr3_aa: CASSLNGETQYF

v_call: TRBV6-5
j_call: TRBJ2-7
clone_size: .
d_call: TRBD1
cdr3_length: 13
cdr3_nt: TGTGCCAGCAGTGGGGACAGTTCTTACGAGCAGTACTTC
cdr3_aa: CASSGDSSYEQYF

v_call: TRBV5-1
j_call: TRBJ2-3
clone_size: once
d_call: .
cdr3_length: 14
cdr3_nt: TGCGCCAGCAGCTTGGACCCTAGCACAGATACGCAGTATTTT
cdr3_aa: CASSLDPSTDTQYF

v_call: TRBV7-2
j_call: TRBJ1-3
clone_size: .
d_call: .
cdr3_length: 14
cdr3_nt: TGTGCCAGCAGCCTGGGCGTTGGTGGAAACACCATATATTTT
cdr3_aa: CASSLGVGGNTIYF

v_call: TRBV4-2
j_call: TRBJ1-3
clone_size: .
d_call: TRBD1
cdr3_length: 18
cdr3_nt: TGTGCCAGCAGCCTAGGGGGACAGGGGATTTCGTCTGGAAACACCATATATTTT
cdr3_aa: CASSLGGQGISSGNTIYF

v_call: TRBV28
j_call: TRBJ1-6
clone_size: .
d_call: .
cdr3_length: 18
cdr3_nt: TGTGCCAGCAGTAGCCCCGGGGGGCGCGGTTCCTATAATTCACCCCTCCACTTT
cdr3_aa: CASSSPGGRGSYNSPLHF

v_call: TRBV7-3
j_call: TRBJ2-1
clone_size: .
d_call: .
cdr3_length: 13
cdr3_nt: TGTGCCAGCAGCTTAACAGGGAACAATGAGCAGTTCTTC
cdr3_aa: CASSLTGNNEQFF

v_call: TRBV4-1
j_call: TRBJ2-2
clone_size: .
d_call: TRBD2
cdr3_length: 17
cdr3_nt: TGCGCCAGCAGCCAAGGATCGGGACTAAAAAACACCGGGGAGCTGTTTTTT
cdr3_aa: CASSQGSGLKNTGELFF

v_call: TRBV19
j_call: TRBJ2-7
clone_size: .
d_call: .
cdr3_length: 14
cdr3_nt: TGTGCCAGTAGTATGGCGAGGGGGGTTTCGGAGCAGTACTTC
cdr3_aa: CASSMARGVSEQYF